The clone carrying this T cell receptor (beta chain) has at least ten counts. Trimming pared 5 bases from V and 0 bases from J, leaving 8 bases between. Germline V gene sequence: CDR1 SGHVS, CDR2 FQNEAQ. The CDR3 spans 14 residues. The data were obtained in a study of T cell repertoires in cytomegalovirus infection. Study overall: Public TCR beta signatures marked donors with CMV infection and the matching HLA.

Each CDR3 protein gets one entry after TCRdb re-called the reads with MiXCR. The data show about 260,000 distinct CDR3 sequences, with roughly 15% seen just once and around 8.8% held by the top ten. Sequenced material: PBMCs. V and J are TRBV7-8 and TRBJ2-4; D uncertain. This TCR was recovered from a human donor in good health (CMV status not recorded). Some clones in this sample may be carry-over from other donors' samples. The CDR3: CASSTTIAKNIQYF. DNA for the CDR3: TGTGCCAGCAGCACTACAATAGCCAAAAACATTCAGTACTTC.